The 7 T cell receptor beta chains listed next were all sequenced from one sample in a study of shared clonotypes between healthy human individuals. Measured with immunoSEQ multiplex PCR; TCRdb has only the in-frame clones, and not every one. The sample records about 600,000 clones, more than 95% being singletons. The sequencing sample was made of naive CD4+ T cells sorted from blood. The subset denotes: CD45RA+ positively selected. The receptors derive from a woman in her 30s in good health.

This clone was observed once. The genes are TRBV5-1 and TRBJ2-5; no firm D call. V gave up 5 bases and J gave up 2 bases, with 10 bases separating them. Germline V CDR1 and CDR2: SGHRS, YFSETQ. The CDR3 has 13 amino acids. The CDR3 bases are TGCGCCAGCAGACTGGGCGAACAAGAGACCCAGTACTTC. This translates into CASRLGEQETQYF.

This chain connects TRBV9 to TRBJ2-5, with a possible D match to TRBD1 (6 bases). Germline lookup yields CDR1 SGDLS and CDR2 YYNGEE. Trimming left V 5 bases short and J 5 bases short, with 22 bases between. The CDR3 loop spans 16 amino acids. CDR3 protein: CASSKMGHLVRETQYF. The CDR3 DNA follows: TGTGCCAGCAGTAAGATGGGACACCTTGTGAGGGAGACCCAGTACTTC.

V is TRBV10-3 and J is TRBJ2-1; 7 nucleotides match TRBD2. CDR3 size: 15 residues. V was pared by 3 bases and J by 2 bases, with 4 bases of the junction left unmatched. CDR1 and CDR2 from the germline V gene are ENHRY and SYGVKD. CDR3 amino acids: CAISDRLATYNEQFF. The CDR3 DNA is TGTGCCATCAGTGATAGACTAGCTACCTACAATGAGCAGTTCTTC.

This sequence joins TRBV7-2 and TRBJ2-3; 8 positions agree with TRBD2. CDR3 size: 15 residues. Germline CDR1 reads SGHTA; CDR2 reads FQGNSA. V lost 3 bases, J lost 3 bases, and 5 bases stayed unmatched. Here the CDR3 reads CASSFGRVRTDTQYF. The CDR3, as DNA: TGTGCCAGCAGCTTCGGGAGGGTTCGGACAGATACGCAGTATTTT.

This chain connects TRBV28 to TRBJ1-2; D is uncertain. Trimming took 8 bases from V and 0 from J, leaving 7 bases between them. This CDR3 comprises 12 residues. Germline lookup yields CDR1 MDHEN and CDR2 SYDVKM. CDR3: CASAHPNYGYTF. The DNA for the CDR3 is TGTGCCAGCGCGCACCCTAACTATGGCTACACCTTC.

The chain combines TRBV4-1 with TRBJ1-2; D remains unclear. The length of the CDR3 is 14 residues. Germline lookup yields CDR1 MGHRA and CDR2 YSYEKL. Trimming pared 0 bases from V and 2 bases from J, leaving 7 bases between. CDR3 sequence: CASSQEPGNYGYTF. CDR3 nucleotide sequence: TGCGCCAGCAGCCAAGAACCGGGGAACTATGGCTACACCTTC.

The V gene is TRBV29-1, the J gene TRBJ1-4; D is perhaps TRBD1 (6 bases). V lost 7 bases and J lost 7, with 16 bases in between. The CDR3 length is 13 residues. The germline V gene has CDR1 SQVTM and CDR2 ANQGSEA. CDR3: CSAADREGEKLFF. As DNA, the CDR3 is TGCAGCGCCGCGGACAGAGAAGGTGAAAAACTGTTTTTT.